The TCR beta chain described here comes from a study of OX40 agonist ivuxolimab in advanced cancers. Generated by immunoSEQ multiplex PCR, the TCRdb table keeps only in-frame clones and is missing some. The sample lists some 130,000 clones, 90% occurring once. The specimen was CD4+ or CD8+ T cells sorted from blood, collected in a trial of the OX40 agonist ivuxolimab. The TCR was taken from an adult with an advanced solid tumor such as melanoma, head and neck, liver or kidney cancer.

CDR3 loop: CASSEQHYGYTF. DNA for the CDR3: TGTGCCAGCAGTGAACAGCACTATGGCTACACCTTC. The genes are TRBV25-1 and TRBJ1-2; D is unresolved. V lost 2 bases and J 3 bases, leaving 4 bases between the germline ends. CDR1 and CDR2 (germline): MGHDK, SYGVNS. The CDR3 is 12 residues long.